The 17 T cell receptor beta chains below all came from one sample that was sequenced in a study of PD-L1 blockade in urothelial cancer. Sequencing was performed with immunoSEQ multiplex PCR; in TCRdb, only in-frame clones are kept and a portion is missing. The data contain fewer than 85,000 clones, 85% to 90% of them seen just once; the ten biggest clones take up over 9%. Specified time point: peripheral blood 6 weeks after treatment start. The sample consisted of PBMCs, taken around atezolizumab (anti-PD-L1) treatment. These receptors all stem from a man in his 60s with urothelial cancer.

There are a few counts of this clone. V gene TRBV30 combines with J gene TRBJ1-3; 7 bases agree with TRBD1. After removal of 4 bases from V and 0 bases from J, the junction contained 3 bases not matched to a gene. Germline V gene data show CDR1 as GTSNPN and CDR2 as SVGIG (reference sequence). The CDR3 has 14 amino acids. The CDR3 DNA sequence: TGTGCCTGGAACAGGGGCCTCTCTGGAAACACCATATATTTT. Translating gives CAWNRGLSGNTIYF.

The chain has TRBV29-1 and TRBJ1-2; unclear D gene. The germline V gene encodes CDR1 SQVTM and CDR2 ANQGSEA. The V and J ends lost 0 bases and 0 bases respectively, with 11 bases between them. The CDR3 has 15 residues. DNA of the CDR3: TGCAGCGTTGAAGATCTCGGAGTGTCTAACTATGGCTACACCTTC. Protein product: CSVEDLGVSNYGYTF.

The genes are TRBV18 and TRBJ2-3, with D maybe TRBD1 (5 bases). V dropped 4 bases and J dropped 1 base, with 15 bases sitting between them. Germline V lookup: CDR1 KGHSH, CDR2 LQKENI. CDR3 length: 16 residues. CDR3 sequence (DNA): TGTGCCAGCTCACGTTCCCTCCTCAGGGGCACAGATACGCAGTATTTT. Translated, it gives CASSRSLLRGTDTQYF.

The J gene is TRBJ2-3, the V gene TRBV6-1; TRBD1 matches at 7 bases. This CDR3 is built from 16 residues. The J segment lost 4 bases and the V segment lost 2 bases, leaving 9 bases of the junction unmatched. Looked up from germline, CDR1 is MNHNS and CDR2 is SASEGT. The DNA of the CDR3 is TGTGCCAGCAGTGAATACCCGGCAGGGGGTTCAGATACGCAGTATTTT. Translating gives CASSEYPAGGSDTQYF.

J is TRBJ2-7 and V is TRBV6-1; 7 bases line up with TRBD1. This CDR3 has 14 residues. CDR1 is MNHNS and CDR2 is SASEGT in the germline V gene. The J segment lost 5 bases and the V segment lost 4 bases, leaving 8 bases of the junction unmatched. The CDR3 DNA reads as TGTGCCAGCAGTGTTCGAGGGGGCGAGGACGAGCAGTACTTC. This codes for CASSVRGGEDEQYF.

CDR3 nucleotides: TGCGCCAGCAGCCAAGATATGGGGCAGGGAAGGTCCTTGACAGATACGCAGTATTTT. Amino acid sequence: CASSQDMGQGRSLTDTQYF. The chain employs TRBV4-3 and TRBJ2-3, with a possible D match to TRBD1 (5 bases). Trimming left V 0 bases short and J 3 bases short, with 22 bases between. Germline V gene sequence: CDR1 LGHNA, CDR2 YSLEER. CDR3 size: 19 residues.

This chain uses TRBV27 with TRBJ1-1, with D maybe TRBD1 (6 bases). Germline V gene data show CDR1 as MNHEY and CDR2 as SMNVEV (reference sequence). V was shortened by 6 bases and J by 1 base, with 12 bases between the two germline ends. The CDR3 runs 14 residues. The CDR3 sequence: CASSYGQRNTEAFF. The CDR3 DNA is TGTGCCAGCAGCTACGGACAGAGGAACACTGAAGCTTTCTTT.

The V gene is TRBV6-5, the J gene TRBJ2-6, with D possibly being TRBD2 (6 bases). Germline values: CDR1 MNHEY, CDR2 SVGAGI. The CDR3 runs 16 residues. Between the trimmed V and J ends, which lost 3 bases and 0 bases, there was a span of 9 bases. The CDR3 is CASSYGTGSGANVLTF. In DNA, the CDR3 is TGTGCCAGCAGTTATGGGACTGGCTCTGGGGCCAACGTCCTGACTTTC.

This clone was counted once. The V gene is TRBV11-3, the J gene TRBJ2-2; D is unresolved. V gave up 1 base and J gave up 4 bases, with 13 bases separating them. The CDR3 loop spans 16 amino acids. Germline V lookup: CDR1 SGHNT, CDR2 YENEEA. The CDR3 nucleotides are TGTGCCAGCAGCTTAGTATCAGGCCTTCGCACCGGGGAGCTGTTTTTT. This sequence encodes CASSLVSGLRTGELFF.

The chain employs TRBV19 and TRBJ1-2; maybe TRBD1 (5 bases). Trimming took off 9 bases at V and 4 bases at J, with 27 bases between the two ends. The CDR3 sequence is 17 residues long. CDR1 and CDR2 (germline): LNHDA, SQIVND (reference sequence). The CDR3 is CASGDRAAGRISYGYTF. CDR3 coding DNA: TGTGCCAGCGGGGACCGGGCGGCAGGGAGGATAAGCTATGGCTACACCTTC.

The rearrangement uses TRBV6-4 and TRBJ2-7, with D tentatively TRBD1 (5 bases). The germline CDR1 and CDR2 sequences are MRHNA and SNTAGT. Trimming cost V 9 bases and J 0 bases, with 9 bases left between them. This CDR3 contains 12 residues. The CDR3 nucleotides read TGTGCCAGACAGGAAGGCTCCTACGAGCAGTACTTC. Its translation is CARQEGSYEQYF.

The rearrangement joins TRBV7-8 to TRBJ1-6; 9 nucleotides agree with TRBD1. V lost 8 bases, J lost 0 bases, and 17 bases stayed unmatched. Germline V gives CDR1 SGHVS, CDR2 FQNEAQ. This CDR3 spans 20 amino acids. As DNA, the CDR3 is TGTGCCAGCGACCCCCGGGACAGGGTGGGAGTATTCTCCTATAATTCACCCCTCCACTTT. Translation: CASDPRDRVGVFSYNSPLHF.

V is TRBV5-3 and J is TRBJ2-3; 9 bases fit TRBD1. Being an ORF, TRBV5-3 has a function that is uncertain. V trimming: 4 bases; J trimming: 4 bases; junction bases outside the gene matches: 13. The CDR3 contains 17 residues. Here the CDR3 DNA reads TGTGCCAGAAGCGGAGCTCCGGACAGGGGACCGGCAGATACGCAGTATTTT. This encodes CARSGAPDRGPADTQYF.

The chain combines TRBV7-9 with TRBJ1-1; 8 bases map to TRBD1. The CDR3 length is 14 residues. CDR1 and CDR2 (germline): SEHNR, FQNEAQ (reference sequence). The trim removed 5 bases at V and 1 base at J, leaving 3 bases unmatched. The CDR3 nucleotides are TGTGCCAGCAGCCGCGGGACAGGGAACACTGAAGCTTTCTTT. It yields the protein CASSRGTGNTEAFF. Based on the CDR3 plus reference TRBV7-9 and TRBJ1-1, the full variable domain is DTGVSQNPRHKITKRGQNVTFRCDPISEHNRLYWYRQTLGQGPEFLTYFQNEAQLEKSRLLSDRFSAERPKGSFSTLEIQRTEQGDSAMYLCASSRGTGNTEAFFGQGTRLTVV.

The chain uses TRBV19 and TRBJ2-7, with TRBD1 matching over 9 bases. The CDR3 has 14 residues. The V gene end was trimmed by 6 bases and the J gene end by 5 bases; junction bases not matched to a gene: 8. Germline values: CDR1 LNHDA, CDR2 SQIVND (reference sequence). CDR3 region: CASSPGTGTDEQYF. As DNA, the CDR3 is TGTGCCAGTAGCCCCGGGACAGGGACCGACGAGCAGTACTTC. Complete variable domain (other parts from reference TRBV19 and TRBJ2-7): DGGITQSPKYLFRKEGQNVTLSCEQNLNHDAMYWYRQDPGQGLRLIYYSQIVNDFQKGDIAEGYSVSREKKESFPLTVTSAQKNPTAFYLCASSPGTGTDEQYFGPGTRLTVT.

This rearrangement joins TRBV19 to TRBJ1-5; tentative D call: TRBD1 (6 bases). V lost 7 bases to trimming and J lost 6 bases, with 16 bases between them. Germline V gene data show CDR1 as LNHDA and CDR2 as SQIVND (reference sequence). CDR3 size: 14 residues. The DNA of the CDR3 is TGTGCCAGTACCCCATCGGGGGGGCTTCAGCCCCAGCATTTT. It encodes CASTPSGGLQPQHF.

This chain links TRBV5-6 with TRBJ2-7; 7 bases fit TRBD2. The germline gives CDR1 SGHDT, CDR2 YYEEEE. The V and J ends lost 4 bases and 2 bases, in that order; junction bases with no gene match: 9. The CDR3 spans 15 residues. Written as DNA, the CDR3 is TGTGCCAGCAGCGGTGAGGGAGGGGCCGCCTACGAGCAGTACTTC. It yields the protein CASSGEGGAAYEQYF.